Shown below are 20 T cell receptor beta chains from a single sample sequenced in a study of T cell repertoires in aging, cancer and after chemotherapy. Rearranged V-D-J TRB sequences were amplified with a mixed TRB-A/B primer pool. A single record per CDR3 protein comes from TCRdb applying MiXCR to the multiplex PCR reads. The sample contains 10,000 to 15,000 distinct CDR3 sequences, 28% of which appear only once. Peripheral blood genomic DNA, not sorted cells or RNA, was the template. The sample comprised blood. These receptors were obtained from a human donor with a blood cancer.

This clonotype was counted between two and nine times. This rearrangement joins TRBV12-3 or TRBV12-4 to TRBJ1-2, with D tentatively TRBD1 (6 bases). The CDR3 totals 14 residues. V dropped 6 bases and J dropped 0 bases, with 11 bases sitting between them. The DNA of the CDR3 is TGTGCCAGCAGACTAAGGGGGGCTAACTATGGCTACACCTTC. This codes for CASRLRGANYGYTF.

In this sample, this clonotype turned up a few times. The chain is built from TRBV5-1 and TRBJ2-5; D unresolved. The CDR3 spans 11 residues. Trimming removed 5 bases from V and 5 bases from J, with 7 bases in between. Germline V gives CDR1 SGHRS, CDR2 YFSETQ. CDR3 sequence (DNA): TGCGCCAGCAGTTATCGGGAGACCCAGTACTTC. It codes for CASSYRETQYF.

In its sample, this clonotype was seen many times. V gene TRBV5-4 combines with J gene TRBJ2-3; D call uncertain. This CDR3 comprises 13 residues. CDR1 and CDR2 (germline): SGHNT, YYREEE (reference sequence). The V end was cut by 4 bases, the J end by 5 bases, with 11 bases between. CDR3 sequence reads: CASSPSGQDTQYF. In DNA form, the CDR3 reads TGTGCCAGCAGCCCGTCCGGGCAAGATACGCAGTATTTT.

By share of the sample, this clonotype is medium-sized (0.01 to 0.1%). The chain couples TRBV29-1 to TRBJ2-7; D may be TRBD2 (5 bases). Trimming removed 5 bases from V and 3 bases from J, with 11 bases in between. From germline, CDR1 is SQVTM and CDR2 ANQGSEA. The CDR3 contains 12 residues. This CDR3 reads CSVIALGYEQYF. CDR3 in DNA: TGCAGCGTTATAGCGCTGGGCTACGAGCAGTACTTC.

Within the sample, this clonotype is medium-sized. The chain has TRBV27 and TRBJ2-7; perhaps TRBD2 as D (6 bases). Germline CDR1 is MNHEY and CDR2 is SMNVEV (reference sequence). The CDR3 length is 15 residues. V shed 0 bases and J shed 2 bases, with 11 bases lying between them. The chain's CDR3 is CASSLSRGPTYEQYF. The DNA for the CDR3 is TGTGCCAGCAGTTTATCGCGGGGACCCACCTACGAGCAGTACTTC.

Ten or more counts support this clonotype. The rearrangement joins TRBV6-5 to TRBJ1-1; 7 bases are shared with TRBD1. The V and J ends lost 11 bases and 1 base, in that order; junction bases with no gene match: 7. The CDR3 sequence is 13 residues long. Germline V gives CDR1 MNHEY, CDR2 SVGAGI. CDR3: CAAIKGANTEAFF. In DNA, the CDR3 is TGTGCCGCCATAAAGGGGGCGAACACTGAAGCTTTCTTT.

By share of the sample, this clonotype is medium-sized. The chain joins TRBV10-3 to TRBJ2-1; 10 bases match TRBD1. From germline, CDR1 is ENHRY and CDR2 SYGVKD. The junction had 8 bases not matched to a gene; V was cut back by 8 bases and J by 7 bases. This CDR3 comprises 14 residues. The CDR3 nucleotides are TGTGCCATCTGCCCGGGACAGGGGATTAATGAGCAGTTCTTC. Translating gives CAICPGQGINEQFF.

The CDR3 coding sequence is TGTGCCAGCAGCCCACTAATTGACTATGGCTACACCTTC. Protein: CASSPLIDYGYTF. V is TRBV11-1 and J is TRBJ1-2; no reliable D call. CDR3 length: 13 amino acids. The V end lost 5 bases, the J end lost 3 bases, and 10 bases lay between the germline ends. Germline assignment: CDR1 SGHAT and CDR2 FQDESV (reference sequence).

This clonotype is categorized as medium-sized. The chain employs TRBV5-6 and TRBJ1-1; no clear D gene. V was pared by 1 base and J by 5 bases, with 15 bases between. The CDR3 sequence is 15 residues long. Germline V gives CDR1 SGHDT, CDR2 YYEEEE. CDR3 sequence reads: CASSLTAGLRTEAFF. In DNA, the CDR3 is TGTGCCAGCAGCTTGACTGCAGGTCTAAGGACTGAAGCTTTCTTT.

The J gene is TRBJ1-2, the V gene TRBV12-3 or TRBV12-4; the D is unclear. With 4 bases removed from V and 2 bases from J, the gap between germline ends came to 23 bases. This CDR3 has 18 residues. The CDR3 loop is CASSSRFGGLEFNYGYTF. For the CDR3, the DNA is TGTGCCAGCAGTTCCCGATTTGGAGGGTTGGAGTTCAACTATGGCTACACCTTC.

The sample holds a few counts of this clonotype. V usage is TRBV5-1 and J usage is TRBJ2-5, with D possibly being TRBD2 (6 bases). Germline values: CDR1 SGHRS, CDR2 YFSETQ. CDR3 length: 15 amino acids. Trimming cost V 0 bases and J 4 bases, with 13 bases left between them. The CDR3 DNA is TGCGCCAGCAGCTTGGGGGCCGGCGGGATAGAGACCCAGTACTTC. Amino acid sequence: CASSLGAGGIETQYF.

This clonotype showed up just a few times. The chain recombines TRBV12-3 or TRBV12-4 with TRBJ2-5; D may be TRBD2 (5 bases). Deletions cut 1 base from V and 2 bases from J, with 11 bases between. The CDR3 is 15 residues long. The CDR3 protein is CASSLVSGIQETQYF. In nucleotides, the CDR3 is TGTGCCAGCAGTTTAGTCTCGGGGATTCAAGAGACCCAGTACTTC.

This clonotype is deemed medium-sized. The V gene is TRBV6-1, the J gene TRBJ1-5, with D tentatively TRBD1 (6 bases). V lost 2 bases and J lost 6, with 8 bases in between. Germline values: CDR1 MNHNS, CDR2 SASEGT. The CDR3 consists of 13 residues. The chain's CDR3 is CASSEWGAQPQHF. CDR3 nucleotide sequence: TGTGCCAGCAGTGAATGGGGGGCTCAGCCCCAGCATTTT.

There are a few counts of this clonotype. V usage is TRBV5-1 and J usage is TRBJ2-1, with 14 bases aligning to TRBD2. The CDR3 is 14 residues long. J lost 10 bases, V lost 3 bases, and 3 bases had no gene match. Germline CDR1 reads SGHRS; CDR2 reads YFSETQ. CDR3 sequence (DNA): TGCGCCAGCAGCTCGGGACTAGCGGGAGTCGAGCAGTTCTTC. Translating gives CASSSGLAGVEQFF.

This clonotype was found a few times. The chain links TRBV7-9 to TRBJ2-5, with 9 bases matching TRBD2. Germline assignment: CDR1 SEHNR and CDR2 FQNEAQ (reference sequence). The V segment lost 5 bases and the J segment 2 bases; nucleotides outside the gene matches: 12. This CDR3 is built from 17 residues. CDR3: CASSPPPLAGQQETQYF. Here the CDR3 DNA reads TGTGCCAGCAGCCCCCCCCCGCTAGCGGGGCAACAAGAGACCCAGTACTTC.

A few counts support this clonotype. V is TRBV27 and J is TRBJ2-1; 10 nucleotides line up with TRBD1. Germline CDR1 MNHEY, CDR2 SMNVEV (reference sequence). V lost 4 bases to trimming and J lost 8 bases; unmatched junction nucleotides: 11. The CDR3 has 16 residues. The DNA for the CDR3 is TGTGCCAGCAGTTCGCTTTCCGGGACAGGGGTTCATGAGCAGTTCTTC. Residues: CASSSLSGTGVHEQFF.

This clonotype was recorded a few times. The gene calls are TRBV11-2 and TRBJ2-7; tentatively, D is TRBD2 (7 bases). Germline assignment: CDR1 SGHAT and CDR2 FQNNGV. The CDR3 totals 16 residues. Trimming removed 7 bases at V and 4 bases at J, with 23 bases between. The CDR3 region has the DNA TGTGCCAGCACCACAGGAGAGCCCAGCGGGACATACGAGCAGTACGTC. Translating it yields CASTTGEPSGTYEQYV.

A few counts support this clonotype. The CDR3 region has the DNA TGTGCCACCAGCAGACCTCCTAGCGGGAGTGGGTTAGGGCCGAGAAATGAGCAGTTCTTC. Protein sequence: CATSRPPSGSGLGPRNEQFF. The V and J genes are TRBV15 and TRBJ2-1; TRBD2 matches at 10 bases. V lost 2 bases and J lost 7; bases outside the gene matches: 20. The length of the CDR3 is 20 residues. Germline lookup yields CDR1 LNHNV and CDR2 YYDKDF (reference sequence). Filled out from reference TRBV15 and TRBJ2-1, the complete variable domain reads DAMVIQNPRYQVTQFGKPVTLSCSQTLNHNVMYWYQQKSSQAPKLLFHYYDKDFNNEADTPDNFQSRRPNTSFCFLDIRSPGLGDTAMYLCATSRPPSGSGLGPRNEQFFGPGTRLTVL.

CDR3 region: CASSWENTEAFF. DNA for the CDR3: TGTGCCAGCAGTTGGGAAAACACTGAAGCTTTCTTT. The chain uses TRBV7-2 and TRBJ1-1, with no clear D. This CDR3 has 12 amino acids. In germline, CDR1 is SGHTA, CDR2 FQGNSA. V lost 6 bases and J lost 2, with 7 bases in between.

This clonotype qualifies as medium-sized. The chain carries TRBV13 and TRBJ2-2; a possible D gene is TRBD2 (6 bases). The CDR3 is 17 residues long. Between the trimmed V and J ends, which lost 6 bases and 2 bases, there was a span of 19 bases. The germline CDR1 and CDR2 sequences are PRHDT and FYEKMQ (reference sequence). CDR3 nucleotide sequence: TGTGCCAGCAGACAAAGAGGGTCAGGGACTAACACCGGGGAGCTGTTTTTT. It yields the protein CASRQRGSGTNTGELFF.